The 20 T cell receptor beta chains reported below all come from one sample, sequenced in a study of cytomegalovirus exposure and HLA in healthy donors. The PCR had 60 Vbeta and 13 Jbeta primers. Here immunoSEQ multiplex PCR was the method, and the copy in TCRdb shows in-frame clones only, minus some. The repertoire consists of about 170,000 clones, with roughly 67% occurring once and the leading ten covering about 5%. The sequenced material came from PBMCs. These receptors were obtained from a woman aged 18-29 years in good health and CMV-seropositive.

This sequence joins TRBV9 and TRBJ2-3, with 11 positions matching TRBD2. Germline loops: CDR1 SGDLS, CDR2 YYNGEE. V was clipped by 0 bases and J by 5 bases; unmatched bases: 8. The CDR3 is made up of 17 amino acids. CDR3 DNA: TGTGCCAGCAGCGTAGGGGATAGCGGGGGGGCAAGAGATACGCAGTATTTT. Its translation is CASSVGDSGGARDTQYF.

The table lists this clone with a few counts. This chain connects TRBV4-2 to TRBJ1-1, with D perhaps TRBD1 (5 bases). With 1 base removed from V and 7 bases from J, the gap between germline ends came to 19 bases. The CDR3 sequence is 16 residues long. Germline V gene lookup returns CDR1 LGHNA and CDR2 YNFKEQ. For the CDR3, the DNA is TGTGCCAGCAGCCAAGGTGTTATACCACAGGCGAGTGAAGCTTTCTTT. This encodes CASSQGVIPQASEAFF.

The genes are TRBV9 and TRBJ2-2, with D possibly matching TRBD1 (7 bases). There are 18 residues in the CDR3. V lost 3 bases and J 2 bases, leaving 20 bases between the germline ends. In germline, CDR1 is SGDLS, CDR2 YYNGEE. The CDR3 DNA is TGTGCCAGCAGCGCCGGTGGTCAGGGGGGTCTAAACACCGGGGAGCTGTTTTTT. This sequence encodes CASSAGGQGGLNTGELFF.

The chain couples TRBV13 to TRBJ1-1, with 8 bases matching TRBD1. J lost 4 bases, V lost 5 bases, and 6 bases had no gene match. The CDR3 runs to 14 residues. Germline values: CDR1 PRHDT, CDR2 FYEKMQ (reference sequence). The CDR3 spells CASSVGQGATEAFF. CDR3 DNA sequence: TGTGCCAGCAGCGTCGGACAGGGAGCCACTGAAGCTTTCTTT.

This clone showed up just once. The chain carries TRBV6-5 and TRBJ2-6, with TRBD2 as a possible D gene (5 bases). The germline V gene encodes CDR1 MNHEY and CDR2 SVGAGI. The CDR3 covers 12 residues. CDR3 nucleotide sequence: TGTGCTTCGGGATCTGGGGCCAACGTCCTGACTTTC. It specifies CASGSGANVLTF.

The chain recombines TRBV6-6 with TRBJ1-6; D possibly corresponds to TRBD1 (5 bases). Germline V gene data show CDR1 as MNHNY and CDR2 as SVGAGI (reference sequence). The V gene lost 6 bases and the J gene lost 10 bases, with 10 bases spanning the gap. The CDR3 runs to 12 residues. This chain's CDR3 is CASRKQESPLHF. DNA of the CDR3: TGTGCCAGCAGAAAACAGGAATCACCCCTCCACTTT.

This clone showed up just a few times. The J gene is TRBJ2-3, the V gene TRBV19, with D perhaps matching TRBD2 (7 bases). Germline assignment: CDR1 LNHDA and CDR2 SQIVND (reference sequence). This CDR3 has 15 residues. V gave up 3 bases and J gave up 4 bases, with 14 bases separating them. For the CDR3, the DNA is TGTGCCAGTAGTATTGGGGCGGGGGCCCCAGATACGCAGTATTTT. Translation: CASSIGAGAPDTQYF.

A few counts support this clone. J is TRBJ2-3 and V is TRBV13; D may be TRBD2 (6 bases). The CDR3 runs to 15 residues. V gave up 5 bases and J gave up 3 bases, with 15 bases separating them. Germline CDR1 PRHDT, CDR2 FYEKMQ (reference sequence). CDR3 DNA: TGTGCCAGCAGCCGAGGAGGGCTCCTTACAGATACGCAGTATTTT. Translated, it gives CASSRGGLLTDTQYF.

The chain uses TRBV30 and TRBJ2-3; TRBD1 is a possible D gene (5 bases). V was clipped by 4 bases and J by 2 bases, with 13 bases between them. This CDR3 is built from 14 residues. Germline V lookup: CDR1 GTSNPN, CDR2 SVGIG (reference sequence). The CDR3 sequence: CAWTKQVFTDTQYF. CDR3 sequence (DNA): TGTGCCTGGACAAAACAGGTTTTCACAGATACGCAGTATTTT. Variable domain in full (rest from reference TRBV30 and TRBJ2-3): SQTIHQWPATLVQPVGSPLSLECTVEGTSNPNLYWYRQAAGRGLQLLFYSVGIGQISSEVPQNLSASRPQDRQFILSSKKLLLSDSGFYLCAWTKQVFTDTQYFGPGTRLTVL.

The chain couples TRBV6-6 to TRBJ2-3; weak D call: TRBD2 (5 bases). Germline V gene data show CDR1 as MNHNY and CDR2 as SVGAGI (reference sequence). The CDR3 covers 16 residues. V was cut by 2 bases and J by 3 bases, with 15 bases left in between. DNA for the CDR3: TGTGCCAGCAGTTACGAGGGTTGGTCTAAAACAGATACGCAGTATTTT. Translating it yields CASSYEGWSKTDTQYF.

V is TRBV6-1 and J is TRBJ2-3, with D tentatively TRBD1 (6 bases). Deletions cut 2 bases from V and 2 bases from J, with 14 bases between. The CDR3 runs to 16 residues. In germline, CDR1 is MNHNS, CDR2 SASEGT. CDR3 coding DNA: TGTGCCAGCAGTGAATTCGACAGGCACCACACAGATACGCAGTATTTT. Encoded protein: CASSEFDRHHTDTQYF.

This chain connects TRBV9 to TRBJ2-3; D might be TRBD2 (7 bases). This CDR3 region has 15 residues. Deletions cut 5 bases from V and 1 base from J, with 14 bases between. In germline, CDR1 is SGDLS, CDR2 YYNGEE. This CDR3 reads CASSNRGGGTDTQYF. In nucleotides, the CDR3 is TGTGCCAGCAGTAATAGGGGGGGAGGCACAGATACGCAGTATTTT.

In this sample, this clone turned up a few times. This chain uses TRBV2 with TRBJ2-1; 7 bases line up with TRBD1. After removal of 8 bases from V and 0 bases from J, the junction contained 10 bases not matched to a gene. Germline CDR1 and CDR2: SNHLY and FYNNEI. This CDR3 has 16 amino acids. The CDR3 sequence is CASETTGASSYNEQFF. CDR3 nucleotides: TGTGCCAGCGAGACTACAGGGGCAAGCTCCTACAATGAGCAGTTCTTC.

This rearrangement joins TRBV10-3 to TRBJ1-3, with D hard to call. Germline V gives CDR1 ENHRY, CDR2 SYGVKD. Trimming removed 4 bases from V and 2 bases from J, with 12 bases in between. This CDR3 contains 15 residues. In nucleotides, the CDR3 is TGTGCCATCAGTGGACGGGATTCCGCTGGAAACACCATATATTTT. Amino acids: CAISGRDSAGNTIYF.

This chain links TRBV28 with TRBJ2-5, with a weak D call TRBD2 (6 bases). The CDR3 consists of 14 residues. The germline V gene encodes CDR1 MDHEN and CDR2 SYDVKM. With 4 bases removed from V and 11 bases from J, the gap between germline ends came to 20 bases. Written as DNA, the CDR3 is TGTGCCAGCAGTTCTGGCTCACCGCCGGGGGAGCAGTACTTC. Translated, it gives CASSSGSPPGEQYF.

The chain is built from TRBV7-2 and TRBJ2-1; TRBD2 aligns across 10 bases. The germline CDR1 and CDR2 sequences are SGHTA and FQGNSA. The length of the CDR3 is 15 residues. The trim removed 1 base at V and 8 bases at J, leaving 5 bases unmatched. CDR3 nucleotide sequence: TGTGCCAGCAGCTTAGTTAGCGGGGGGAAACATGAGCAGTTCTTC. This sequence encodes CASSLVSGGKHEQFF.

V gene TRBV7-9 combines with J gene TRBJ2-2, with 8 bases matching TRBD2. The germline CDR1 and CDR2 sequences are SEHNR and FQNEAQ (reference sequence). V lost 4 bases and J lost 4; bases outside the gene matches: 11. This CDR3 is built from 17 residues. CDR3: CASSSAGRGALTGELFF. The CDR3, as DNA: TGTGCCAGCAGCTCCGCGGGGCGGGGGGCCCTCACCGGGGAGCTGTTTTTT.

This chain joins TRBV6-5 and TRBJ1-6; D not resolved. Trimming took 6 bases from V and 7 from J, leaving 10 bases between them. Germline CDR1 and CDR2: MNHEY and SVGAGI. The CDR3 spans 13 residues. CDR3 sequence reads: CASRRDTNSPLHF. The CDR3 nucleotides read TGTGCCAGCAGAAGAGACACAAATTCACCCCTCCACTTT.

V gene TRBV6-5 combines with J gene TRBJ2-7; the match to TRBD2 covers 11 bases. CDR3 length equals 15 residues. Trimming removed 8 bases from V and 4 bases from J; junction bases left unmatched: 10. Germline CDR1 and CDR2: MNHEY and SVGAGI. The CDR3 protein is CASGRSTSGVYEQYF. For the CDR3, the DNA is TGTGCCAGCGGTCGCTCGACTAGCGGGGTATACGAGCAGTACTTC.

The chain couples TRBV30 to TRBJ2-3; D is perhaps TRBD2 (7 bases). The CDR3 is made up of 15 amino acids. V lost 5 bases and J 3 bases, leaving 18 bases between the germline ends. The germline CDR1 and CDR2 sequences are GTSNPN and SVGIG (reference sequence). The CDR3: CAWGGAAPWTDTQYF. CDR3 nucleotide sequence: TGTGCCTGGGGGGGGGCAGCGCCGTGGACAGATACGCAGTATTTT.